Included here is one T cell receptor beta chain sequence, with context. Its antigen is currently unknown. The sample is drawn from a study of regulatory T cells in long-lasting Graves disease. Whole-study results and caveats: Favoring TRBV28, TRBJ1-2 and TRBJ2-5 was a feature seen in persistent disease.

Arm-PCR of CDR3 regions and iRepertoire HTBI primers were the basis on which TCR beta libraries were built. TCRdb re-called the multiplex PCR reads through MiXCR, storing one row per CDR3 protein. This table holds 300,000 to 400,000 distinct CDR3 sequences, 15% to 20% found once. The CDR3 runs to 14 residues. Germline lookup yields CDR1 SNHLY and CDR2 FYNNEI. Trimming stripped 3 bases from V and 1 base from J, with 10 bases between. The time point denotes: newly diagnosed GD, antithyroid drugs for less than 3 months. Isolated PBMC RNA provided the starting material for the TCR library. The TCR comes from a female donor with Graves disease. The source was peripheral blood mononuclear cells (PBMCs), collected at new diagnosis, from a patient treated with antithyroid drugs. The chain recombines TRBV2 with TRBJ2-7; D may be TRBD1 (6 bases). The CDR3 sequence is CASSEGALSYEQYF. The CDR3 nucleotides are TGTGCCAGCAGTGAGGGGGCATTGTCCTACGAGCAGTACTTC.